Described below is a single T cell receptor beta chain sequence and its context. V lost 5 bases and J lost 5, with 18 bases in between. This CDR3 region has 15 residues. Looked up from germline, CDR1 is SEHNR and CDR2 is FQNEAQ (reference sequence). The sample comes from a study of blood T cell repertoires in COVID-19. In the study overall: T cells, B-cell-depleted T cells, or PBMCs supplied cDNA or gDNA.

Sequencing was performed with immunoSEQ multiplex PCR; in TCRdb, only in-frame clones are kept and a portion is missing. The sample comprises 250,000 to 350,000 clones, over 75% of which are singletons, and 6% to 7% rests with the top ten. This chain connects TRBV7-9 to TRBJ2-5; tentative D call: TRBD1 (5 bases). The specimen sequenced was peripheral blood. The receptor was derived from a woman under 40 with COVID-19, enrolled during active disease. The CDR3 loop is CASSLGLQGMETQYF. Written as DNA, the CDR3 is TGTGCCAGCAGCCTAGGGCTCCAGGGTATGGAGACCCAGTACTTC.